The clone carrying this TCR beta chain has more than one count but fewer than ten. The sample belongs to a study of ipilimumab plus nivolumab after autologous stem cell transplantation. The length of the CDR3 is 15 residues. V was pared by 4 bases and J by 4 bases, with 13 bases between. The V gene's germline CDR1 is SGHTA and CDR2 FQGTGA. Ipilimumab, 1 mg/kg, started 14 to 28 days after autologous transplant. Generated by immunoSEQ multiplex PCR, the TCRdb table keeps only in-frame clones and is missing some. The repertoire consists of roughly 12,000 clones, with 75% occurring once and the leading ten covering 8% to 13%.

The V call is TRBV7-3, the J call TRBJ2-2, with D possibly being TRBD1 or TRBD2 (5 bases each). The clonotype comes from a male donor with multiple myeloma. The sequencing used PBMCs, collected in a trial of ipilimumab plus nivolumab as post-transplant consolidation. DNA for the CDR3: TGTGCCAGCAGCTCCGGGGCCGGAGGCACCGGGGAGCTGTTTTTT. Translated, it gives CASSSGAGGTGELFF.